These 25 T cell receptor beta chains share one sample of origin, sequenced in a study of cytomegalovirus exposure and HLA in healthy donors. Vbeta (60) and Jbeta (13) primers were used in the PCR. Sequenced by immunoSEQ multiplex PCR; TCRdb stores in-frame clones only, minus some. Here the sample spans under 90,000 clones, 75% to 90% being singletons. The sequencing sample was made of PBMCs. These TCRs come from a young man in good health and CMV-seronegative.

The chain employs TRBV28 and TRBJ2-1; 7 bases line up with TRBD2. J was trimmed by 3 bases and V by 5 bases; bases with no gene match: 10. CDR3 length: 16 residues. CDR1 and CDR2 (germline): MDHEN, SYDVKM. The CDR3 region has the DNA TGTGCCAGCAGTCCCCCATCTTGGGAGGGCTACAATGAGCAGTTCTTC. Translating gives CASSPPSWEGYNEQFF.

The chain carries TRBV28 and TRBJ1-2; no definite D call. CDR3 size: 13 residues. Germline V lookup: CDR1 MDHEN, CDR2 SYDVKM. Between the trimmed V and J ends, which lost 7 bases and 0 bases, there was a span of 9 bases. Here the CDR3 reads CASTVGTNYGYTF. The CDR3 DNA reads TGTGCCAGCACCGTCGGGACTAACTATGGCTACACCTTC.

The table lists this clone with a count of one. The chain employs TRBV27 and TRBJ1-6, with TRBD1 matching 7 bases. CDR3 size: 14 residues. Germline CDR1 reads MNHEY; CDR2 reads SMNVEV (reference sequence). Trimming at V came to 5 bases and at J to 10 bases, leaving 8 bases not matched to a gene. The CDR3 nucleotides are TGTGCCAGCAGTGTGCAGGGGGTAGGATCACCCCTCCACTTT. Translated: CASSVQGVGSPLHF.

The chain has TRBV18 and TRBJ2-6, with 9 bases that match TRBD1. CDR1 is KGHSH and CDR2 is LQKENI in the germline V gene. The CDR3 runs to 19 residues. Germline trimming cut 2 bases from V and 0 bases from J; bases unmatched to any gene: 8. CDR3 nucleotide sequence: TGTGCCAGCTCACCATTCTTGGGACAGGGTAACTCTGGGGCCAACGTCCTGACTTTC. Its translation: CASSPFLGQGNSGANVLTF.

The chain is built from TRBV4-1 and TRBJ2-4, with D unclear. Germline V CDR1 and CDR2: MGHRA, YSYEKL. Trimming took 2 bases from V and 2 from J, leaving 16 bases between them. CDR3 length: 17 amino acids. CDR3 DNA sequence: TGCGCCAGCAGCCAACCAACTTTACCAAGAACCAAAAACATTCAGTACTTC. Translation: CASSQPTLPRTKNIQYF.

Of note for this clone: The junction departs from germline at one end; a sequencing error may be responsible. V and J are TRBV4-1 and TRBJ2-7; 9 bases are a match to TRBD2. Germline values: CDR1 MGHRA, CDR2 YSYEKL. This CDR3 region has 16 residues. CDR3 sequence reads: CASSQDGSGSPYEQYF. CDR3 nucleotide sequence: TGTGCCAGCAGCCAAGACGGTAGCGGGAGCCCCTACGAGCAGTACTTC.

V gene TRBV11-3 combines with J gene TRBJ2-3; 8 nucleotides align to TRBD1. From germline, CDR1 is SGHNT and CDR2 YENEEA. V gave up 5 bases and J gave up 2 bases; unmatched junction bases: 9. The CDR3 contains 16 residues. The CDR3: CASSPGQGLPTDTQYF. CDR3 bases: TGTGCCAGCAGCCCAGGACAGGGCCTACCCACAGATACGCAGTATTTT.

The chain combines TRBV5-1 with TRBJ2-1; TRBD2 is a possible D gene (6 bases). The CDR3 consists of 13 residues. The V and J ends lost 4 bases and 9 bases respectively, with 14 bases between them. The V gene's germline CDR1 is SGHRS and CDR2 YFSETQ. The chain's CDR3 is CASSPGTGSEQFF. As DNA, the CDR3 is TGCGCCAGCAGCCCGGGGACTGGATCTGAGCAGTTCTTC.

The chain combines TRBV5-4 with TRBJ2-1, with D perhaps TRBD1 (6 bases). V was trimmed by 4 bases and J by 1 base, leaving 12 bases between them. The CDR3 runs 15 residues. Germline V lookup: CDR1 SGHNT, CDR2 YYREEE (reference sequence). The DNA of the CDR3 is TGTGCCAGCAGCGGAACAAGGGGGTCCTACAATGAGCAGTTCTTC. Protein sequence: CASSGTRGSYNEQFF.

The chain employs TRBV6-5 and TRBJ1-6; maybe TRBD1 (5 bases). This CDR3 contains 16 residues. The V gene's germline CDR1 is MNHEY and CDR2 SVGAGI. V lost 4 bases, J lost 13 bases, and 23 bases lay in between. The CDR3 region has the DNA TGTGCCAGCAGTTCAGCACCCGGGACTGCGATCTCCCCCCTCCACTTT. As protein: CASSSAPGTAISPLHF.

The chain employs TRBV28 and TRBJ1-5, with a possible D match to TRBD1 (5 bases). V was shortened by 5 bases and J by 0 bases, with 8 bases between the two germline ends. CDR1 and CDR2 from the germline V gene are MDHEN and SYDVKM. The CDR3 contains 14 residues. CDR3 sequence (DNA): TGTGCCAGCAGTCGCCAGGGTAGCAATCAGCCCCAGCATTTT. Protein product: CASSRQGSNQPQHF.

The sample holds one count of this clone. V is TRBV18 and J is TRBJ2-2, with D possibly TRBD1 on 6 matching bases. Per germline, CDR1 KGHSH and CDR2 LQKENI. V lost 2 bases and J lost 3, with 19 bases in between. The CDR3 has 18 residues. CDR3 in amino acids: CASSPTLTGNSDTGELFF. In DNA form, the CDR3 reads TGTGCCAGCTCACCAACCCTAACAGGGAATTCGGACACCGGGGAGCTGTTTTTT. The whole variable domain, filled in from reference TRBV18 and TRBJ2-2, reads NAGVMQNPRHLVRRRGQEARLRCSPMKGHSHVYWYRQLPEEGLKFMVYLQKENIIDESGMPKERFSAEFPKEGPSILRIQQVVRGDSAAYFCASSPTLTGNSDTGELFFGEGSRLTVL.

V is TRBV7-2 and J is TRBJ2-2; D unclear. Looked up from germline, CDR1 is SGHTA and CDR2 is FQGNSA. With 5 bases removed from V and 5 bases from J, the gap between germline ends came to 21 bases. This CDR3 has 17 residues. CDR3 sequence: CASSPPREAIMTGELFF. In DNA form, the CDR3 reads TGTGCCAGCAGCCCACCCCGCGAGGCTATAATGACCGGGGAGCTGTTTTTT.

The chain has TRBV18 and TRBJ1-1; no definite D call. CDR1 and CDR2 from the germline V gene are KGHSH and LQKENI. There are 13 residues in the CDR3. Between the trimmed V and J ends, which lost 3 bases and 1 base, there was a span of 6 bases. CDR3 loop: CASSPAGNTEAFF. The CDR3, as DNA: TGTGCCAGCTCACCGGCGGGGAACACTGAAGCTTTCTTT.

A note on this clone: Mismatch with germline at one junction end may stem from a read error. V and J are TRBV6-5 and TRBJ2-1; weak D call: TRBD2 (5 bases). The CDR3 covers 14 residues. Germline CDR1 and CDR2: MNHEY and SVGAGI. The CDR3 DNA sequence: TGTGCCAGCAGTTACTCGACTAACTACGATGAGCAGTTCTTC. Encoded protein: CASSYSTNYDEQFF.

The chain combines TRBV27 with TRBJ2-7; the match to TRBD2 covers 8 bases. The germline V gene encodes CDR1 MNHEY and CDR2 SMNVEV (reference sequence). Unmatched junction bases numbered 6, after V lost 3 bases and J lost 5 bases. The CDR3 is 14 amino acids. This CDR3 reads CASSFKRESHEQYF. CDR3 DNA: TGTGCCAGCAGTTTCAAGCGGGAGTCCCACGAGCAGTACTTC.

For this clone: The sample holds other DNA sequences that translate to the same CDR3. The chain employs TRBV7-9 and TRBJ1-2; D is undetermined. The V end was cut by 3 bases, the J end by 3 bases, with 5 bases between. This CDR3 is built from 12 residues. CDR1 is SEHNR and CDR2 is FQNEAQ in the germline V gene (reference sequence). The CDR3 region has the DNA TGTGCCAGCAGCTTGGAGTACTATGGCTACACCTTC. This sequence encodes CASSLEYYGYTF.

The gene calls are TRBV9 and TRBJ2-1; 11 nucleotides align to TRBD2. The CDR3 runs to 16 residues. V shed 4 bases, J shed 8 bases, and the junction held 11 bases outside the gene matches. CDR1 is SGDLS and CDR2 is YYNGEE in the germline V gene. The CDR3 sequence is CASSPRVAGGGDEQFF. Here the CDR3 DNA reads TGTGCCAGCAGCCCACGAGTAGCGGGAGGGGGAGATGAGCAGTTCTTC.

This clone has just one count. The genes are TRBV28 and TRBJ1-1; D unresolved. The CDR3 loop spans 16 amino acids. The germline CDR1 and CDR2 sequences are MDHEN and SYDVKM. V was shortened by 4 bases and J by 6 bases, with 21 bases between the two germline ends. The CDR3 DNA reads TGTGCCAGCAGTTCCCCCAAGTTAGTTTCGATGCCTGAAGCTTTCTTT. Protein: CASSSPKLVSMPEAFF. Variable domain in full (rest from reference TRBV28 and TRBJ1-1): DVKVTQSSRYLVKRTGEKVFLECVQDMDHENMFWYRQDPGLGLRLIYFSYDVKMKEKGDIPEGYSVSREKKERFSLILESASTNQTSMYLCASSSPKLVSMPEAFFGQGTRLTVV.

This chain uses TRBV5-4 with TRBJ1-2; 7 bases match TRBD1. In germline, CDR1 is SGHNT, CDR2 YYREEE (reference sequence). The trim removed 4 bases at V and 2 bases at J, leaving 8 bases unmatched. The CDR3 sequence is 15 residues long. The CDR3 DNA is TGTGCCAGCAGCCCGTTGGACAGGCGAAACTATGGCTACACCTTC. Residues: CASSPLDRRNYGYTF.

This clone occurred once. CDR3 amino acids: CASSTGQGRQPQHF. In DNA, the CDR3 is TGTGCCAGTAGTACCGGACAGGGGCGGCAGCCCCAGCATTTT. The rearrangement joins TRBV19 to TRBJ1-5, with 9 bases aligning to TRBD1. The V segment lost 4 bases and the J segment 7 bases; nucleotides outside the gene matches: 5. Looked up from germline, CDR1 is LNHDA and CDR2 is SQIVND (reference sequence). The CDR3 loop spans 14 amino acids.

This sequence joins TRBV5-5 and TRBJ2-1, with TRBD1 matching 7 bases. CDR3 size: 17 residues. Germline values: CDR1 SGHKS, CDR2 YYEKEE (reference sequence). The ends lost 2 bases at V and 1 base at J; junction bases unmatched: 9. CDR3 nucleotides: TGTGCCAGCAGCTTTTTTGAGGGGACAGCTTCCTACAATGAGCAGTTCTTC. Encoded protein: CASSFFEGTASYNEQFF.

The J gene is TRBJ1-1, the V gene TRBV10-3, with D tentatively TRBD1 (5 bases). The ends were cut back, 2 bases at V and 6 bases at J, with 13 bases in the middle. CDR3 size: 14 residues. CDR1 ENHRY and CDR2 SYGVKD come from the germline V gene. CDR3 sequence: CAISELGGTAEAFF. CDR3 sequence (DNA): TGTGCCATCAGTGAGCTAGGAGGGACCGCTGAAGCTTTCTTT.

The chain employs TRBV6-5 and TRBJ2-7; D is possibly TRBD2 (5 bases). This CDR3 is built from 13 residues. Trimming stripped 5 bases from V and 6 bases from J, with 14 bases between. Germline V gene data show CDR1 as MNHEY and CDR2 as SVGAGI. The CDR3 DNA reads TGTGCCAGCAGTCCTAGGACTCCCCTCGAGCAGTACTTC. Amino acid sequence: CASSPRTPLEQYF.

The chain uses TRBV2 and TRBJ2-2; TRBD1 aligns across 7 bases. J gave up 7 bases and V 5 bases, and 10 bases lay outside the gene matches. The germline V gene encodes CDR1 SNHLY and CDR2 FYNNEI. CDR3 length equals 15 residues. CDR3 in amino acids: CASSFSGGFGGELFF. CDR3 bases: TGTGCCAGCAGTTTCTCAGGGGGATTCGGCGGGGAGCTGTTTTTT.